One and the same sample provided the 10 T cell receptor beta chains below, sequenced in a study of shared clonotypes between healthy human individuals. The table came from immunoSEQ multiplex PCR; TCRdb's copy has only in-frame clones and leaves some out. This sample has hundreds of thousands of clones, with roughly four fifths found just once. What was sequenced was PBMCs. These receptors all come from a woman between 35 and 50 years old in good health. Some clones in this sample may be carry-over from other donors' samples.

The rearrangement joins TRBV6-5 to TRBJ2-7, with D tentatively TRBD2 (6 bases). The germline gives CDR1 MNHEY, CDR2 SVGAGI. This CDR3 has 13 amino acids. The V end was cut by 6 bases, the J end by 5 bases, with 14 bases between. The CDR3 here is CASRKAGMDEQYF. In nucleotides, the CDR3 is TGTGCCAGCAGAAAGGCGGGAATGGACGAGCAGTACTTC.

The chain uses TRBV29-1 and TRBJ1-3, with 9 bases that match TRBD1. The V gene's germline CDR1 is SQVTM and CDR2 ANQGSEA. With 5 bases clipped from V and 2 bases from J, the junction kept 4 bases outside the gene matches. The CDR3 totals 14 residues. The CDR3 loop reads CSVLQGATGNTIYF. CDR3 DNA sequence: TGCAGCGTTTTACAGGGGGCGACTGGAAACACCATATATTTT.

This clone showed up just once. The chain joins TRBV2 to TRBJ2-2; 8 nucleotides line up with TRBD2. CDR1 and CDR2 from the germline V gene are SNHLY and FYNNEI. CDR3 size: 15 residues. J was trimmed by 6 bases and V by 6 bases; bases with no gene match: 9. The CDR3 is CASSVSGGDAGELFF. The CDR3 nucleotides read TGTGCCAGCAGCGTGAGCGGGGGCGATGCCGGGGAGCTGTTTTTT.

The chain uses TRBV30 and TRBJ2-1; 10 bases are shared with TRBD2. The CDR3 contains 13 residues. Germline trimming cut 2 bases from V and 8 bases from J; bases unmatched to any gene: 3. Germline CDR1 GTSNPN, CDR2 SVGIG (reference sequence). CDR3 in amino acids: CAWSPGTSDEQFF. CDR3 nucleotides: TGTGCCTGGAGTCCCGGGACTAGCGATGAGCAGTTCTTC.

The chain has TRBV19 and TRBJ1-3; D gene uncertain. Per germline, CDR1 LNHDA and CDR2 SQIVND (reference sequence). This CDR3 comprises 16 residues. The V and J ends lost 0 bases and 4 bases respectively, with 13 bases between them. The CDR3 nucleotides are TGTGCCAGTAGTATAGATTACACCAGCCTCGGAAACACCATATATTTT. This codes for CASSIDYTSLGNTIYF.

This sequence joins TRBV28 and TRBJ2-1; TRBD2 matches 8 bases. CDR3 size: 14 residues. Germline trimming cut 3 bases from V and 9 bases from J; bases unmatched to any gene: 7. Germline CDR1 reads MDHEN; CDR2 reads SYDVKM. CDR3: CASSFRGTSFEQFF. The CDR3 DNA reads as TGTGCCAGCAGTTTTAGGGGGACTAGTTTTGAGCAGTTCTTC.

The chain carries TRBV28 and TRBJ2-1; D assignment may be TRBD1 or TRBD2 (5 bases each). V shed 2 bases and J shed 10 bases, with 12 bases lying between them. Germline-derived CDR1 and CDR2 are MDHEN and SYDVKM. The CDR3 runs to 13 residues. As DNA, the CDR3 is TGTGCCAGCAGTTTAGGGGTGGGGACGGAGCAGTTCTTC. Translating it yields CASSLGVGTEQFF.

The gene calls are TRBV15 and TRBJ1-2, with D hard to call. The CDR3 is 14 amino acids. V lost 1 base and J lost 3, with 9 bases in between. The V gene's germline CDR1 is LNHNV and CDR2 YYDKDF (reference sequence). The CDR3 nucleotides read TGTGCCACCAGCAGAGTCACAAGAGACTATGGCTACACCTTC. Protein: CATSRVTRDYGYTF. Drawing the rest from reference TRBV15 and TRBJ1-2, the complete variable domain is DAMVIQNPRYQVTQFGKPVTLSCSQTLNHNVMYWYQQKSSQAPKLLFHYYDKDFNNEADTPDNFQSRRPNTSFCFLDIRSPGLGDTAMYLCATSRVTRDYGYTFGSGTRLTVV.

The chain links TRBV7-3 to TRBJ2-2; D uncertain. The CDR3 has 12 residues. CDR1 and CDR2 (germline): SGHTA, FQGTGA. Trimming took 5 bases from V and 8 from J, leaving 9 bases between them. CDR3 in amino acids: CASSHAEGELFF. CDR3 DNA: TGTGCCAGCAGCCACGCGGAGGGGGAGCTGTTTTTT.

The chain carries TRBV18 and TRBJ2-7; 7 bases fit TRBD1. The CDR3 has 15 residues. Germline V CDR1 and CDR2: KGHSH, LQKENI. Trimming took 4 bases from V and 6 from J; bases not matched to a gene: 12. The CDR3 DNA follows: TGTGCCAGCTCACAGAGTACAGGGGCAAGGGGCGAGCAGTACTTC. Protein: CASSQSTGARGEQYF.